This passage covers 14 T cell receptor beta chains from one sample sequenced in a study of cytomegalovirus exposure and HLA in healthy donors. Vbeta (60) and Jbeta (13) primers were used in the PCR. Measured with immunoSEQ multiplex PCR; TCRdb has only the in-frame clones, and not every one. Of over 200,000 clones in the sample, over 80% are singletons; the top ten hold approximately 5.7%. The sample was PBMCs. These receptors all stem from a man aged 40-55 years in good health and CMV-seropositive.

The rearrangement joins TRBV4-2 to TRBJ2-3, with 13 bases that match TRBD2. The junction had 11 bases not matched to a gene; V was cut back by 5 bases and J by 0 bases. CDR1 is LGHNA and CDR2 is YNFKEQ in the germline V gene. This CDR3 has 19 amino acids. CDR3 bases: TGTGCCAGCAGCAGTGGACTAGCGGGAGCTCCCGCTAGCACAGATACGCAGTATTTT. Protein sequence: CASSSGLAGAPASTDTQYF.

The rearrangement uses TRBV19 and TRBJ1-2, with D unresolved. V was shortened by 3 bases and J by 4 bases, with 9 bases between the two germline ends. Germline CDR1 reads LNHDA; CDR2 reads SQIVND (reference sequence). This CDR3 is 13 amino acids long. The CDR3 region is CASSMTAGYGYTF. Here the CDR3 DNA reads TGTGCCAGTAGTATGACGGCAGGCTATGGCTACACCTTC. The full variable domain, its missing parts supplied by reference TRBV19 and TRBJ1-2, is DGGITQSPKYLFRKEGQNVTLSCEQNLNHDAMYWYRQDPGQGLRLIYYSQIVNDFQKGDIAEGYSVSREKKESFPLTVTSAQKNPTAFYLCASSMTAGYGYTFGSGTRLTVV.

The gene calls are TRBV6-5 and TRBJ2-2; TRBD2 agrees at 8 bases. With V trimmed by 11 bases and J by 6 bases, 8 bases remained unmatched. In germline, CDR1 is MNHEY, CDR2 SVGAGI. The CDR3 extends over 13 amino acids. In DNA, the CDR3 is TGTGCCGCGGGGGGACTAGATTCCGGGGAGCTGTTTTTT. The encoded protein is CAAGGLDSGELFF.

This chain uses TRBV11-2 with TRBJ1-1, with 7 positions matching TRBD1. The trim removed 5 bases at V and 4 bases at J, leaving 7 bases unmatched. CDR1 is SGHAT and CDR2 is FQNNGV in the germline V gene. This CDR3 has 14 amino acids. This CDR3 reads CASSAYRGSTEAFF. The CDR3 nucleotides are TGTGCCAGCAGCGCGTACAGGGGATCCACTGAAGCTTTCTTT. Based on the CDR3 plus reference TRBV11-2 and TRBJ1-1, the full variable domain is EAGVAQSPRYKIIEKRQSVAFWCNPISGHATLYWYQQILGQGPKLLIQFQNNGVVDDSQLPKDRFSAERLKGVDSTLKIQPAKLEDSAVYLCASSAYRGSTEAFFGQGTRLTVV.

The chain has TRBV6-1 and TRBJ1-5; TRBD1 aligns across 8 bases. Looked up from germline, CDR1 is MNHNS and CDR2 is SASEGT. V shed 7 bases and J 3 bases; nucleotides not matched to a gene: 8. The CDR3 totals 15 residues. CDR3 amino acids: CASIRDRTTNQPQHF. In DNA, the CDR3 is TGTGCCAGCATTCGGGACAGGACCACCAATCAGCCCCAGCATTTT.

Comment on this clone: The same CDR3 is also encoded by other DNA sequences in this sample. This rearrangement joins TRBV30 to TRBJ1-2, with D unclear. This CDR3 is 12 amino acids long. Trimming removed 0 bases from V and 6 bases from J, with 8 bases in between. Germline-derived CDR1 and CDR2 are GTSNPN and SVGIG (reference sequence). The DNA for the CDR3 is TGTGCCTGGAGTGTACCTGGAGATGGCTACACCTTC. The encoded protein is CAWSVPGDGYTF.

V is TRBV5-5 and J is TRBJ2-5; 12 bases line up with TRBD2. This CDR3 is built from 17 residues. The germline V gene encodes CDR1 SGHKS and CDR2 YYEKEE (reference sequence). The J segment lost 1 base and the V segment lost 4 bases, leaving 8 bases of the junction unmatched. The CDR3 DNA reads as TGTGCCAGCAGCCGTCCGGGACTAGCGGGTCTCCAAGAGACCCAGTACTTC. It codes for CASSRPGLAGLQETQYF.

The V and J genes are TRBV29-1 and TRBJ2-7, with 12 nucleotides matching TRBD2. This CDR3 has 13 residues. Germline-derived CDR1 and CDR2 are SQVTM and ANQGSEA. Germline trimming cut 6 bases from V and 9 bases from J; bases unmatched to any gene: 9. This CDR3 reads CSVETSGSGGQYF. CDR3 DNA sequence: TGCAGCGTCGAGACTAGCGGGAGCGGGGGGCAGTACTTC.

The chain uses TRBV30 and TRBJ1-2; D possibly corresponds to TRBD1 (5 bases). The V gene's germline CDR1 is GTSNPN and CDR2 SVGIG (reference sequence). The CDR3 extends over 10 amino acids. V was pared by 4 bases and J by 7 bases, with 7 bases between. The CDR3 DNA follows: TGTGCCTGGACGGGGGGTGGCTACACCTTC. This gives the protein CAWTGGGYTF.

This chain links TRBV29-1 with TRBJ1-1; TRBD1 is a possible D gene (6 bases). Trimming left V 4 bases short and J 5 bases short, with 23 bases between. CDR1 SQVTM and CDR2 ANQGSEA come from the germline V gene. This CDR3 has 16 amino acids. The CDR3, as DNA: TGCAGCGTTGCTCTTATACAGGGTGGGCCTTCTACTGAAGCTTTCTTT. This codes for CSVALIQGGPSTEAFF.

The chain is built from TRBV6-5 and TRBJ1-4, with a weak D call TRBD1 (6 bases). V lost 5 bases and J 8 bases, leaving 18 bases between the germline ends. The CDR3 length is 15 residues. CDR1 is MNHEY, CDR2 SVGAGI, per germline. The CDR3 DNA reads TGTGCCAGCAGTCGCTCCGGGGGGCAGGGCGAAAAACTGTTTTTT. Translated: CASSRSGGQGEKLFF.

This chain links TRBV5-8 with TRBJ2-5, with TRBD1 matching over 8 bases. CDR1 is SGHTS, CDR2 YDEGEE, per germline. The CDR3 spans 16 residues. V dropped 0 bases and J dropped 2; count of bases not matched to a gene: 6. This CDR3 reads CASSLGTGSWQETQYF. The CDR3 coding sequence is TGTGCCAGCAGCTTGGGGACAGGGAGTTGGCAAGAGACCCAGTACTTC.

The chain links TRBV5-1 to TRBJ2-7, with 11 bases lining up with TRBD2. Germline assignment: CDR1 SGHRS and CDR2 YFSETQ. Trimming cost V 1 base and J 3 bases; bases outside gene matches: 6. This CDR3 contains 16 residues. The CDR3 nucleotides are TGCGCCAGCAGCTTGAAGACTAGCGGGACTTACTACGAGCAGTACTTC. It specifies CASSLKTSGTYYEQYF.

The chain employs TRBV19 and TRBJ2-1; TRBD2 matches 11 bases. Trimming took 7 bases from V and 3 from J; bases not matched to a gene: 5. Germline V gene sequence: CDR1 LNHDA, CDR2 SQIVND (reference sequence). CDR3 length: 15 amino acids. This CDR3 is CASTNGLAGYNEQFF. Here the CDR3 DNA reads TGTGCCAGTACCAACGGACTAGCGGGCTACAATGAGCAGTTCTTC.